This entry describes one TCR beta chain. Antigen: not known. At one of its ends the junction is not consistent with the germline gene, which may arise from a read error. Profiled with immunoSEQ multiplex PCR; TCRdb holds only in-frame clones, not every one. Of 2,500 to 3,000 clones in the sample, approximately 85% are singletons; the top ten hold around 9.3%. CDR3 length equals 18 residues. Germline loops: CDR1 MNHEY, CDR2 SMNVEV (reference sequence). This sample was included in a study of glioma-infiltrating T cells after dendritic cell vaccination. The time point is: after dendritic cell vaccination, including at tumor progression/relapse. Autologous tumor lysate was loaded overnight onto monocyte-derived dendritic cells grown 7 to 8 days with IL-4 and GM-CSF. Autologous tumor lysate-pulsed dendritic cell vaccination was given between the early 2000s and the early 2010s. Findings of the study overall: No direct clonality-survival link was found; a diverse polyclonal response may matter.

This chain links TRBV27 with TRBJ2-2; 7 nucleotides align to TRBD1. The clonotype was recovered from a human donor with glioblastoma. This specimen was tumor tissue, taken after dendritic cell vaccination. The CDR3 DNA is TGTGCCAGCAGTTCAGACAGGGTGGGGTCATTAGGGCACCGGGGAGCTGTTTTT. It is translated as CASSSDRVGSLGHRGAVF.